Below, 14 T cell receptor beta chains from the same sample are listed, as sequenced in a study of OX40 agonist ivuxolimab in advanced cancers. The repertoire was sequenced with immunoSEQ multiplex PCR; TCRdb's copy has only in-frame clones and lacks some. The repertoire holds roughly 46,000 clones, approximately 82% seen once, with 2% to 3% in the top ten. The source material was CD4+ or CD8+ T cells sorted from blood, sampled in a trial of the OX40 agonist ivuxolimab. The receptors shown here come from an adult with an advanced solid tumor such as melanoma, head and neck, liver or kidney cancer.

This clone came up once. The chain joins TRBV6-4 to TRBJ2-7; 7 nucleotides line up with TRBD1. Germline CDR1 is MRHNA and CDR2 is SNTAGT. J lost 0 bases, V lost 2 bases, and 7 bases had no gene match. The CDR3 is 16 amino acids. In nucleotides, the CDR3 is TGTGCCAGCAGTGACCCTGACAGGGAGTTCTCCTACGAGCAGTACTTC. This sequence encodes CASSDPDREFSYEQYF.

This rearrangement joins TRBV18 to TRBJ2-2; D remains unclear. CDR1 is KGHSH, CDR2 LQKENI, per germline. V lost 8 bases, J lost 0 bases, and 13 bases lay in between. The length of the CDR3 is 15 residues. The CDR3 here is CASPWTGANTGELFF. Written as DNA, the CDR3 is TGTGCCAGCCCTTGGACGGGTGCGAACACCGGGGAGCTGTTTTTT. The entire variable domain, with the rest obtained from reference TRBV18 and TRBJ2-2, is as follows: NAGVMQNPRHLVRRRGQEARLRCSPMKGHSHVYWYRQLPEEGLKFMVYLQKENIIDESGMPKERFSAEFPKEGPSILRIQQVVRGDSAAYFCASPWTGANTGELFFGEGSRLTVL.

The chain combines TRBV4-2 with TRBJ1-4; D is unclear. The V end lost 6 bases, the J end lost 6 bases, and 8 bases lay between the germline ends. The CDR3 length is 12 residues. From germline, CDR1 is LGHNA and CDR2 YNFKEQ. The CDR3 bases are TGTGCCAGCAGAGAGTTGGATGAAAAACTGTTTTTT. It specifies CASRELDEKLFF.

In this sample, this clone turned up a few times. The chain recombines TRBV10-1 with TRBJ2-7; no reliable D call. Per germline, CDR1 WNHNN and CDR2 SYGVQD (reference sequence). The CDR3 runs 15 residues. The V end was cut by 4 bases, the J end by 4 bases, with 17 bases between. CDR3 protein: CASSASGRERYEQYF. DNA of the CDR3: TGCGCCAGCAGTGCCTCCGGGCGAGAGAGATACGAGCAGTACTTC.

This chain uses TRBV7-9 with TRBJ1-1; the match to TRBD1 covers 8 bases. Trimming cost V 3 bases and J 4 bases; bases outside gene matches: 13. CDR1 SEHNR and CDR2 FQNEAQ come from the germline V gene (reference sequence). The CDR3 is 17 amino acids. This CDR3 reads CASSFPAYSGGGTEAFF. The CDR3 DNA reads as TGTGCCAGCAGCTTCCCCGCTTATTCAGGGGGCGGCACTGAAGCTTTCTTT. The full variable domain, rest sourced from reference TRBV7-9 and TRBJ1-1, is DTGVSQNPRHKITKRGQNVTFRCDPISEHNRLYWYRQTLGQGPEFLTYFQNEAQLEKSRLLSDRFSAERPKGSFSTLEIQRTEQGDSAMYLCASSFPAYSGGGTEAFFGQGTRLTVV.

This chain links TRBV2 with TRBJ2-2, with D hard to call. CDR3 length: 15 residues. The V gene lost 2 bases and the J gene lost 6 bases, with 13 bases spanning the gap. Per the germline V gene, CDR1 is SNHLY and CDR2 is FYNNEI. The CDR3 region has the DNA TGTGCCAGCAGTGAAAGCGCCATTAGGGCCGGGGAGCTGTTTTTT. Amino acids: CASSESAIRAGELFF.

The genes are TRBV20-1 and TRBJ1-1, with no clear D. Germline CDR1 reads DFQATT; CDR2 reads SNEGSKA (reference sequence). Trimming cost V 2 bases and J 3 bases, with 4 bases left between them. The CDR3 has 11 residues. The CDR3 protein is CSARKDTEAFF. The CDR3 nucleotides are TGCAGTGCTAGAAAAGACACTGAAGCTTTCTTT.

The CDR3 DNA reads TGTGCCAGCAGCCAGTTAGCGATTGATGGCTACACCTTC. Its translation is CASSQLAIDGYTF. V gene TRBV4-2 combines with J gene TRBJ1-2; unclear D gene. The CDR3 has 13 amino acids. V lost 3 bases, J lost 6 bases, and 11 bases lay in between. Germline CDR1 is LGHNA and CDR2 is YNFKEQ.

The CDR3 loop is CASSSYGAIQETQYF. The CDR3 region has the DNA TGTGCCAGTAGTAGCTACGGGGCTATCCAAGAGACCCAGTACTTC. The chain couples TRBV19 to TRBJ2-5, with D possibly called TRBD1 or TRBD2 (5 bases each). The germline V gene has CDR1 LNHDA and CDR2 SQIVND (reference sequence). Trimming took 4 bases from V and 1 from J, leaving 13 bases between them. CDR3 length equals 15 residues.

A single count supports this clone. The chain couples TRBV5-8 to TRBJ1-3; TRBD1 agrees at 7 bases. The J segment lost 0 bases and the V segment lost 4 bases, leaving 4 bases of the junction unmatched. The CDR3 has 15 amino acids. Per germline, CDR1 SGHTS and CDR2 YDEGEE. CDR3 nucleotides: TGTGCCAGCAGCCCTTGGACAGGCTCTGGAAACACCATATATTTT. Translated: CASSPWTGSGNTIYF.

The chain recombines TRBV2 with TRBJ1-6; D gene ambiguous. Germline values: CDR1 SNHLY, CDR2 FYNNEI. The V and J ends lost 4 bases and 1 base respectively, with 8 bases between them. The CDR3 covers 15 residues. The CDR3 loop is CASSVGNSYNSPLHF. The CDR3 region has the DNA TGTGCCAGCAGTGTGGGGAATTCCTATAATTCACCCCTCCACTTT. Looking up the rest from reference TRBV2 and TRBJ1-6 gives the full variable domain: EPEVTQTPSHQVTQMGQEVILRCVPISNHLYFYWYRQILGQKVEFLVSFYNNEISEKSEIFDDQFSVERPDGSNFTLKIRSTKLEDSAMYFCASSVGNSYNSPLHFGNGTRLTVT.

V and J are TRBV4-1 and TRBJ2-1; D may correspond to TRBD1 or TRBD2 (5 bases each). V was clipped by 0 bases and J by 0 bases, with 12 bases between them. CDR1 and CDR2 from the germline V gene are MGHRA and YSYEKL. The CDR3 runs to 17 residues. In nucleotides, the CDR3 is TGCGCCAGCAGCCAAGATCTGAGGGGCCTCTCCTACAATGAGCAGTTCTTC. As protein: CASSQDLRGLSYNEQFF.

The V gene is TRBV18, the J gene TRBJ2-4; D possibly corresponds to TRBD2 (6 bases). In germline, CDR1 is KGHSH, CDR2 LQKENI. V was trimmed by 8 bases and J by 1 base, leaving 12 bases between them. The CDR3 runs to 14 residues. The CDR3 DNA reads as TGTGCCAGCGGCCGGGACTCGGCCAAAAACATTCAGTACTTC. The encoded protein is CASGRDSAKNIQYF. The full variable domain, in which reference TRBV18 and TRBJ2-4 provide the parts outside the CDR3, is NAGVMQNPRHLVRRRGQEARLRCSPMKGHSHVYWYRQLPEEGLKFMVYLQKENIIDESGMPKERFSAEFPKEGPSILRIQQVVRGDSAAYFCASGRDSAKNIQYFGAGTRLSVL.

V usage is TRBV18 and J usage is TRBJ1-5; D remains ambiguous. The V gene's germline CDR1 is KGHSH and CDR2 LQKENI. V was pared by 2 bases and J by 8 bases, with 10 bases between. This CDR3 is 13 amino acids long. Here the CDR3 DNA reads TGTGCCAGCTCACCAAGTTTCGATGAGCCCCAGCATTTT. This encodes CASSPSFDEPQHF.